What follows describes a single T cell receptor (beta chain). What it binds is not known. The sample originates from a study of cytomegalovirus exposure and HLA in healthy donors. Study overall: Early released data comprised some 85 million unique TCRs from HLA-typed donors. The study's findings and limits: Most TCR sequences were uncommon, yet certain public TCRs appeared in many donors. For most TCR beta V segments, an earlier analysis put the productive rate at about 87% or about 30% of the time.

Primers included in the PCR were 60 Vbeta and 13 Jbeta primers. TCRdb's copy holds only in-frame clones and misses some; the assay was immunoSEQ multiplex PCR. The sample holds about 170,000 clones, over 60% seen once. The donors, nominally healthy at sampling, likely had unrecorded immune exposures. With 3 bases clipped from V and 4 bases from J, the junction kept 11 bases outside the gene matches. The CDR3 sequence is 16 residues long. From germline, CDR1 is SGHRS and CDR2 YFSETQ. The gene calls are TRBV5-1 and TRBJ2-5, with 8 bases identical to TRBD2. The TCR comes from a girl aged 5 to 17 in good health and CMV-seronegative. Sequencing was carried out using PBMCs. The CDR3 sequence: CASSSFRGGRGETQYF. CDR3 in DNA: TGCGCCAGCAGCTCCTTCCGGGGGGGTCGAGGAGAGACCCAGTACTTC.